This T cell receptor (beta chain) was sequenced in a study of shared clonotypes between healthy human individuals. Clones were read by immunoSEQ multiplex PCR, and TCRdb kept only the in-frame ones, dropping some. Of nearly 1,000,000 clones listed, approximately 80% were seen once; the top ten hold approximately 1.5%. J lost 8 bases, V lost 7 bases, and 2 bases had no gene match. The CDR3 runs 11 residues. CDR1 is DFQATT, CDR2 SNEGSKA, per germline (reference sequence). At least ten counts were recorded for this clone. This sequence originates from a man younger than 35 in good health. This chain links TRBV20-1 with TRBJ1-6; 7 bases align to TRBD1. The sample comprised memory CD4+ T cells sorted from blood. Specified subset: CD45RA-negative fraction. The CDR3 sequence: CSGQGDSPLHF. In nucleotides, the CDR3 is TGCAGTGGGCAGGGGGATTCACCCCTCCACTTT.